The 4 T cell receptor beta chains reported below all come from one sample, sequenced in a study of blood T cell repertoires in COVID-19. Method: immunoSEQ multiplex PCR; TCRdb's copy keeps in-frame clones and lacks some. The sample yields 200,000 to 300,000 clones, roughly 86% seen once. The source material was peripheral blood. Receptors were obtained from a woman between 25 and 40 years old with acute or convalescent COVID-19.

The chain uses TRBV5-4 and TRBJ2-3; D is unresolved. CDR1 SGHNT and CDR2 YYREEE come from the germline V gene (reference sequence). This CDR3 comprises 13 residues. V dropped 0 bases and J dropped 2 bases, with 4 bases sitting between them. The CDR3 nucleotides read TGTGCCAGCAGCTTGGCCGTCACAGATACGCAGTATTTT. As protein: CASSLAVTDTQYF.

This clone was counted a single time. The CDR3 sequence: CASSKGRLAGDLEQFF. CDR3 bases: TGTGCCAGCAGCAAGGGTCGTCTAGCGGGAGATCTCGAGCAGTTCTTC. J is TRBJ2-1 and V is TRBV11-3; 10 bases agree with TRBD2. Germline V gene lookup returns CDR1 SGHNT and CDR2 YENEEA. Trimming cost V 5 bases and J 10 bases; bases outside gene matches: 14. The CDR3 length is 16 residues.

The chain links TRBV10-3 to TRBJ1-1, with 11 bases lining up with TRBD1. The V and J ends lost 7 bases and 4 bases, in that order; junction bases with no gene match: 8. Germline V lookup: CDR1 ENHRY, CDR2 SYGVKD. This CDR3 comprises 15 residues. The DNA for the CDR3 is TGTGCCATCACCACCGGACAGGGGGCGGGCACTGAAGCTTTCTTT. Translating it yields CAITTGQGAGTEAFF.

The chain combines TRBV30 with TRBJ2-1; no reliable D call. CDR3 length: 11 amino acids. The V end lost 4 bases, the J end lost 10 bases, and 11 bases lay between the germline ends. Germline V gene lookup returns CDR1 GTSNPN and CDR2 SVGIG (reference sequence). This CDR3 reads CAWTVGWEQFF. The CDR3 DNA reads TGTGCCTGGACCGTCGGGTGGGAGCAGTTCTTC.